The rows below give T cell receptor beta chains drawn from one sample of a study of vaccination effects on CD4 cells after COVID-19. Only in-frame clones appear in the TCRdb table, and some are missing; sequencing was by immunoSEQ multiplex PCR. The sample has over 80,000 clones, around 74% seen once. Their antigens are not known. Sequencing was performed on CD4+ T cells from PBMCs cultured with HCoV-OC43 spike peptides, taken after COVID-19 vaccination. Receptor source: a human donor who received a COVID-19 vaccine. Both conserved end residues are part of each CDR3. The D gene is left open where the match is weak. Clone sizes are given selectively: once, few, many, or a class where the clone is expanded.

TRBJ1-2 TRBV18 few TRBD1 TGTGCCAGCTCACCGGACAGGAATGGCTACACCTTC CASSPDRNGYTF
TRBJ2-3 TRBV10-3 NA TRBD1 TGTGCCATCAGTGGGCGACAGGGAGTCAGCACAGATACGCAGTATTTT CAISGRQGVSTDTQYF
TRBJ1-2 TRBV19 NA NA TGTGCCAGTAGTATAGATCGGACTCGCTATGGCTACACCTTC CASSIDRTRYGYTF
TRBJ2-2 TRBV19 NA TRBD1 TGTGCCACCCGGGACAGACCGAACACCGGGGAGCTGTTTTTT CATRDRPNTGELFF
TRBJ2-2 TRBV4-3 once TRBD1 TGCGCCAGCAGCCGGGACAGGGGGCGGGCCGGGGAGCTGTTTTTT CASSRDRGRAGELFF
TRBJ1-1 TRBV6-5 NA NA TGTGCCAGCAGACGCCCAGGGAGGTTGGCCACTGAAGCTTTCTTT CASRRPGRLATEAFF
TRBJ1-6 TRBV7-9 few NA TGTGCCAGCAGCTTAAACAGTGTTAATTCACCCCTCCACTTT CASSLNSVNSPLHF
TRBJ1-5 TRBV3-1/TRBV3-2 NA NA TGTGCCAGCAGCGAAGGGGGTGGGCGGCCCCAGCATTTT CASSEGGGRPQHF
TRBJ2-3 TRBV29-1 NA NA TGCAGCGTTGAAGTCGGCACCACAGATACGCAGTATTTT CSVEVGTTDTQYF
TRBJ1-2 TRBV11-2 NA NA TGTGCCAGCAGCTTAGCCCTAGACAGTAACTATGGCTACACCTTC CASSLALDSNYGYTF
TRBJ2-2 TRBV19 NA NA TGTGCCAGTAGAGACAGTTCTGGTGTCGGGGAGCTGTTTTTT CASRDSSGVGELFF
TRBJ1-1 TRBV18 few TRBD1 TGTGCCAGCTCACTAGGACAGGGGACTGAAGCTTTCTTT CASSLGQGTEAFF
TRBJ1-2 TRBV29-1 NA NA TGCAGCGTTGATTCCCCGCGGACGGCAAACTATGGCTACACCTTC CSVDSPRTANYGYTF
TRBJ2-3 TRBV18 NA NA TGTGCCAGCTCACCCATAGCGGAATACACAGATACGCAGTATTTT CASSPIAEYTDTQYF
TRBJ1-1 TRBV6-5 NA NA TGTGCCAGCGGCCGAACAAGGAACACTGAAGCTTTCTTT CASGRTRNTEAFF
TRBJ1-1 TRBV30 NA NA TGTGCCTGGAGATGGGAGGGACAAAACACTGAAGCTTTCTTT CAWRWEGQNTEAFF
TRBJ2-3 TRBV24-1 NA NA TGTGCCACCAGCGCAGGAGTAACCAGCACAGATACGCAGTATTTT CATSAGVTSTDTQYF
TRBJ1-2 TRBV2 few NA TGTGCCAGCAGTGAAATAGGGCTTGGGGGCTACACCTTC CASSEIGLGGYTF
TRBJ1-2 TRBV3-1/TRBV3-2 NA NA TGTGCCAGCAGCCCCAGGGTAGGACAGACGAACTATGGCTACACCTTC CASSPRVGQTNYGYTF
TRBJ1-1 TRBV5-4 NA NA TGTGCCAGCAGCTTGAATTTGGGGGGGCTATTCGACACTGAAGCTTTCTTT CASSLNLGGLFDTEAFF
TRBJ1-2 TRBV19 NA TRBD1 TGTGCCAGTAACTCGGACAGGGGGCTGGGCTATGGCTACACCTTC CASNSDRGLGYGYTF
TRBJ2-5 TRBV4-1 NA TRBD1 TGCGCCAGCAGCCAGCCAACAGGGGGGACCCAGTACTTC CASSQPTGGTQYF
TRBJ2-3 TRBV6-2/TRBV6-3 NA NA TGTGCCAGCAGTTACAGGGAAGATACGCAGTATTTT CASSYREDTQYF
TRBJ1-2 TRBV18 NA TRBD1 TGTGCCAGCTCACCACCGGACAGGGGAAGGAATGGCTACACCTTC CASSPPDRGRNGYTF
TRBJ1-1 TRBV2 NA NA TGTGCCAGCACAAATCGGGGCAACACTGAAGCTTTCTTT CASTNRGNTEAFF
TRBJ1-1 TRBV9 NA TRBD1 TGTGCCAGCAGCTCCAGGACAGGGAAAGACACTGAAGCTTTCTTT CASSSRTGKDTEAFF
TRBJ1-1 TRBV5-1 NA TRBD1 TGCGCCAGCAGCCTATATACAGGGGAAATCGCTGAAGCTTTCTTT CASSLYTGEIAEAFF
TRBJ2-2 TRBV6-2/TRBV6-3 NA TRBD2 TGTGCCAGCAGTTCTCATCCTTACGGGACTAGCGGGGGGGCCGGGGAGCTGTTTTTT CASSSHPYGTSGGAGELFF
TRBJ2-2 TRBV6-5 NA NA TGTGCCAGCAAAGTCGCGAACACCGGGGAGCTGTTTTTT CASKVANTGELFF
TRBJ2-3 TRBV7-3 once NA TGTGCCAGCAGCTTGGGCAGGGAGACAGATACGCAGTATTTT CASSLGRETDTQYF
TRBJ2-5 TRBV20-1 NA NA TGCAGTGGGACGTTCGGAGAGACCCAGTACTTC CSGTFGETQYF
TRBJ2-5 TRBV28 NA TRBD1 TGTGCCAGCAGCCCTTTAGACAGGGAAGAGACCCAGTACTTC CASSPLDREETQYF
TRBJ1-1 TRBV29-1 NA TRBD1 TGCAGCGCCTTCGGACAGGTTATGAACACTGAAGCTTTCTTT CSAFGQVMNTEAFF
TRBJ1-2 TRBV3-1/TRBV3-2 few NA TGTGCCAGCAGAAGGGGGAAGGGCTATGGCTACACCTTC CASRRGKGYGYTF
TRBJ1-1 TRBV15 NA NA TGTGCCACCAGCAGAGATAGAGGGGCTTACACTGAAGCTTTCTTT CATSRDRGAYTEAFF
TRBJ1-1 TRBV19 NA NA TGTGCCAGTAGTATACCCCTTGCAGGGTGGAACACTGAAGCTTTCTTT CASSIPLAGWNTEAFF
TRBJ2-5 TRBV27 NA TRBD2 TGTGCCAGCAGTGCACGGGGGGGCGGAGAGACCCAGTACTTC CASSARGGGETQYF
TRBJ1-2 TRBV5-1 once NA TGCGCCAGCAGCCGGGAGGGGGTTAACTATGGCTACACCTTC CASSREGVNYGYTF
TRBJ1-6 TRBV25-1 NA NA TGTGCCAGCAGTGAACACGGTGTGGGAAATTCACCCCTCCACTTT CASSEHGVGNSPLHF
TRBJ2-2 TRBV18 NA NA TGTGCCAGCTCACAGGGATCCGGGGAGCTGTTTTTT CASSQGSGELFF
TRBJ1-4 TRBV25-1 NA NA TGTGCCAGCAGGGGACGGGGAACTAATGAAAAACTGTTTTTT CASRGRGTNEKLFF
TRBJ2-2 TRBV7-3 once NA TGTGCCAGCAGCCCTCGACTGAACACCGGGGAGCTGTTTTTT CASSPRLNTGELFF
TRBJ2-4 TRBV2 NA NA TGTGCCAGCGGTGGCGGACGAGAAAACATTCAGTACTTC CASGGGRENIQYF
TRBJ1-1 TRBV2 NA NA TGTGCCAGCAGCGCTCGGGGTTTTGAAGCTTTCTTT CASSARGFEAFF
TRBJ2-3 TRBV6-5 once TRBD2 TGTGCCAGCAACGCTTGGGGGGGTACAGATACGCAGTATTTT CASNAWGGTDTQYF
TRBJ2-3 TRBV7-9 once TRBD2 TGTGCCAGCAGCTTAGGACTAGCGGGAAGCACAGATACGCAGTATTTT CASSLGLAGSTDTQYF
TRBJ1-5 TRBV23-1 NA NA TGCGCCAGCACTCCAAACGGGGGGGACGACGGAAAAGGGAGCAATCAGCCCCAGCATTTT CASTPNGGDDGKGSNQPQHF
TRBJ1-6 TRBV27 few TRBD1 TGTGCCAGCAGTAAGGGACAGGGGGATGATTCACCCCTCCACTTT CASSKGQGDDSPLHF
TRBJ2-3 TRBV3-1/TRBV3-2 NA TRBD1 TGTGCCAGCAGCCACGGACAGGAGCTCACAGATACGCAGTATTTT CASSHGQELTDTQYF
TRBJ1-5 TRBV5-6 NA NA TGTGCCAGCAGCTTGACAGGGAAAGGGGATCAGCCCCAGCATTTT CASSLTGKGDQPQHF
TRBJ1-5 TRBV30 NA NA TGTGCCTGGAGCCTCCCCGGAGGAAATCAGCCCCAGCATTTT CAWSLPGGNQPQHF
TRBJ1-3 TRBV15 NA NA TGTGCCACCAGCAGAACCGGGACAACTGGAAACACCATATATTTT CATSRTGTTGNTIYF
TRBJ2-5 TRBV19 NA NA TGTGCCAGTAGTAGTGGTGGCTCTCAAGAGACCCAGTACTTC CASSSGGSQETQYF
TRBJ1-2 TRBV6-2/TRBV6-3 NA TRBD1 TGTGCCAGCAGCGGGACAGATGAAGCCTATGGCTACACCTTC CASSGTDEAYGYTF